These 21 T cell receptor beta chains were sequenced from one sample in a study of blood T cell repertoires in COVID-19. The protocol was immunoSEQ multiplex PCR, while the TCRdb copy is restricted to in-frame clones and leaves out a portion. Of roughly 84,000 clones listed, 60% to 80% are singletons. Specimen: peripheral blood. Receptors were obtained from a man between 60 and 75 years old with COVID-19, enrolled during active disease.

The CDR3 sequence is CASSQEGPGELFF. CDR3 coding DNA: TGCGCCAGCAGCCAAGAGGGGCCCGGGGAGCTGTTTTTT. The rearrangement links TRBV4-1 to TRBJ2-2; weak D call: TRBD1 (5 bases). The CDR3 spans 13 residues. The germline V gene has CDR1 MGHRA and CDR2 YSYEKL. The V end lost 0 bases, the J end lost 6 bases, and 5 bases lay between the germline ends.

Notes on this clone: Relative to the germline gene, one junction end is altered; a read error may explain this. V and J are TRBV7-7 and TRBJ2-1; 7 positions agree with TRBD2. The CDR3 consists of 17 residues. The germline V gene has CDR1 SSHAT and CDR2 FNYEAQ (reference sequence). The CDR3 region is CASSLALGGSSYNEQFF. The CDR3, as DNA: TGTGCTAGCAGCTTAGCGCTCGGGGGGAGCTCCTACAATGAGCAGTTCTTC. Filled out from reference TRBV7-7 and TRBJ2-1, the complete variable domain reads GAGVSQSPRYKVTKRGQDVTLRCDPISSHATLYWYQQALGQGPEFLTYFNYEAQPDKSGLPSDRFSAERPEGSISTLTIQRTEQRDSAMYRCASSLALGGSSYNEQFFGPGTRLTVL.

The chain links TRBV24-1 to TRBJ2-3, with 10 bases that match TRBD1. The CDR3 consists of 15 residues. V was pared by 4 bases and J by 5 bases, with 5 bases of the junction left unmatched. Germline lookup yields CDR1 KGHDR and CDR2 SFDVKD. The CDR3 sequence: CATSDRTGGQDTQYF. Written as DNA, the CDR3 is TGTGCCACCAGTGACCGGACAGGGGGACAAGATACGCAGTATTTT.

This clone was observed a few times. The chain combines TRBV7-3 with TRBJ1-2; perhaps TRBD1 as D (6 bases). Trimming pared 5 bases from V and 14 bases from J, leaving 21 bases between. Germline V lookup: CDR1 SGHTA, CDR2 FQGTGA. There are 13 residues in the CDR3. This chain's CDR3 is CASSLTSQGIRTF. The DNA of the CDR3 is TGTGCCAGCAGCCTGACATCACAGGGTATAAGGACCTTC.

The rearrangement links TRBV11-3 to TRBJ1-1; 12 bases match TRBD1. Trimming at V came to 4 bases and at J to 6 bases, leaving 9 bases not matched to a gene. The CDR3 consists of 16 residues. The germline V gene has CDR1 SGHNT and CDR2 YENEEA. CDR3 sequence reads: CASSWVPGQGAPEAFF. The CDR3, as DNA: TGTGCCAGCAGCTGGGTACCGGGACAGGGGGCCCCTGAAGCTTTCTTT. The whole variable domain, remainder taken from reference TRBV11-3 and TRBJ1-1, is EAGVVQSPRYKIIEKKQPVAFWCNPISGHNTLYWYLQNLGQGPELLIRYENEEAVDDSQLPKDRFSAERLKGVDSTLKIQPAELGDSAVYLCASSWVPGQGAPEAFFGQGTRLTVV.

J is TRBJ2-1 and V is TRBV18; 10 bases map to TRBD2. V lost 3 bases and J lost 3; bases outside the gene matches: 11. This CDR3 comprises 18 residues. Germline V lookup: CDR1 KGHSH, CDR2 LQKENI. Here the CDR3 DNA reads TGTGCCAGCTCACCCCTCCTGACTAGCGGGCTCCTCTACAATGAGCAGTTCTTC. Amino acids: CASSPLLTSGLLYNEQFF.

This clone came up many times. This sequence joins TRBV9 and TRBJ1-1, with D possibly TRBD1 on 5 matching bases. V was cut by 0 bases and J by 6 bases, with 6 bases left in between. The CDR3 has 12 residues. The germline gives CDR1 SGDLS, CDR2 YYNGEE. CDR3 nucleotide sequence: TGTGCCAGCAGCGTAGGGGGCGCTGAAGCTTTCTTT. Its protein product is CASSVGGAEAFF.

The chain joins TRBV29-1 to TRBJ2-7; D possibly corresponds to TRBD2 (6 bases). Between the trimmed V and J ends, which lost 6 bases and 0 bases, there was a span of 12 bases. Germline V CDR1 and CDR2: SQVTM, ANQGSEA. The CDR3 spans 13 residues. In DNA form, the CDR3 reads TGCAGCGTGGGACTTTACAGCTCCTACGAGCAGTACTTC. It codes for CSVGLYSSYEQYF.

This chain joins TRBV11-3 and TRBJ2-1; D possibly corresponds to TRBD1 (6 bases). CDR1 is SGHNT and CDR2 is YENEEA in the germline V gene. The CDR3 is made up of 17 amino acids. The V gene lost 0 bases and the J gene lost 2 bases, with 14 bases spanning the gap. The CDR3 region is CASSLDKGRDTYNEQFF. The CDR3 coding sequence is TGTGCCAGCAGCTTAGATAAAGGACGGGACACCTACAATGAGCAGTTCTTC.

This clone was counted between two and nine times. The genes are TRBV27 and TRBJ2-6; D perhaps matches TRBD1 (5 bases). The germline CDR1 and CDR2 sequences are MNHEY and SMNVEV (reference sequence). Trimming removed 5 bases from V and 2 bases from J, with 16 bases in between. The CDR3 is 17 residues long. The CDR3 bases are TGTGCCAGCAGTCCGTCCCTCAGGGTAACTGGGGCCAACGTCCTGACTTTC. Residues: CASSPSLRVTGANVLTF.

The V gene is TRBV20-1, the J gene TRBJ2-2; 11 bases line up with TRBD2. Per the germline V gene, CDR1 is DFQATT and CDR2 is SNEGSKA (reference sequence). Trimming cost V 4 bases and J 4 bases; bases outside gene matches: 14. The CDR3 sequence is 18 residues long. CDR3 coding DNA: TGCAGTGCTACTGACACCGGCGGAGGACTAGCGGGCACCGGGGAGCTGTTTTTT. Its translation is CSATDTGGGLAGTGELFF.

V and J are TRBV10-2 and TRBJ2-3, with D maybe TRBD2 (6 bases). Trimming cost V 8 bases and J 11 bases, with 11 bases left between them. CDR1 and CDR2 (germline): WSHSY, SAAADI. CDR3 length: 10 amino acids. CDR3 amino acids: CASGGEMQYF. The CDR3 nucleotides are TGCGCCAGCGGCGGGGAGATGCAGTATTTT.

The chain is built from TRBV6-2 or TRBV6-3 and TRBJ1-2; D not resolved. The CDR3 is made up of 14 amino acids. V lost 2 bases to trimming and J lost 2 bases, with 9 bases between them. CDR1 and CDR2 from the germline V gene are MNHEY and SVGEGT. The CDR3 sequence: CASSYRRKNYGYTF. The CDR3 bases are TGTGCCAGCAGTTACAGGCGGAAAAACTATGGCTACACCTTC.

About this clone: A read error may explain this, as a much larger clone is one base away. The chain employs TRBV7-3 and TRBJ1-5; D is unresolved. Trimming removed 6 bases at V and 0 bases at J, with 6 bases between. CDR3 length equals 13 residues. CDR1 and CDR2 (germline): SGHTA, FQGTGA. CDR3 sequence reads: CASRPGSNQPQHF. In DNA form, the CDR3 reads TGTGCCAGCAGGCCAGGTAGCAATCAGCCCCAGCATTTT.

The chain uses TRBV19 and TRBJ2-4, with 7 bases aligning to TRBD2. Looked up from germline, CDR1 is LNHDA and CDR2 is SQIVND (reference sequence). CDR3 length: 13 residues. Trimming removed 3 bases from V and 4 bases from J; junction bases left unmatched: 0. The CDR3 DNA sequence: TGTGCCAGTAGTATGGGGGGGAAAAACATTCAGTACTTC. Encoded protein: CASSMGGKNIQYF. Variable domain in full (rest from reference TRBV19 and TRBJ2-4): DGGITQSPKYLFRKEGQNVTLSCEQNLNHDAMYWYRQDPGQGLRLIYYSQIVNDFQKGDIAEGYSVSREKKESFPLTVTSAQKNPTAFYLCASSMGGKNIQYFGAGTRLSVL.

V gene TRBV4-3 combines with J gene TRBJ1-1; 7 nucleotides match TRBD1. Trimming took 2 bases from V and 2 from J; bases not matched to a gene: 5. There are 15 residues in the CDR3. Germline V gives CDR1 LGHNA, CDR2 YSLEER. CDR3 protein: CASSQPGQTNTEAFF. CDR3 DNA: TGCGCCAGCAGCCAACCGGGACAGACTAACACTGAAGCTTTCTTT.

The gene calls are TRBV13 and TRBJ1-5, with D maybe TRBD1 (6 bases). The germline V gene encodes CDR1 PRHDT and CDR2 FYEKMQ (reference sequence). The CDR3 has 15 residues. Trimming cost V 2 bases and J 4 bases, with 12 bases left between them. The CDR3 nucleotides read TGTGCCAGCAGCTTAAGGGTTCAGGGGAATCAGCCCCAGCATTTT. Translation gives CASSLRVQGNQPQHF.

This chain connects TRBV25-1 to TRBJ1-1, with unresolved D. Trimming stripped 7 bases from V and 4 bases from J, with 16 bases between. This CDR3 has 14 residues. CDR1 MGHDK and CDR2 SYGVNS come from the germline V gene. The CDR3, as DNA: TGTGCCAGCATACCAGCTCGGGGAAGCACTGAAGCTTTCTTT. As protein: CASIPARGSTEAFF.

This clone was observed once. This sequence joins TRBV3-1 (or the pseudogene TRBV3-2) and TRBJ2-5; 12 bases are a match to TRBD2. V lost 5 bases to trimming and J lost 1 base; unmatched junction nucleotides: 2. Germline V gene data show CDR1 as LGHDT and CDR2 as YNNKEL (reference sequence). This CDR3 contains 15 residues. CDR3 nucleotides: TGTGCCAGCAGCACTAGCGGGGGGCCCCAAGAGACCCAGTACTTC. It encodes CASSTSGGPQETQYF.

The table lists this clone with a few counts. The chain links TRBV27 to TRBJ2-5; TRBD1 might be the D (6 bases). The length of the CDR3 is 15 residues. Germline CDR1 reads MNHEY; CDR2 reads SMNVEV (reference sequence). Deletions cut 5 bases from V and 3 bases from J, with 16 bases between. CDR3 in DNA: TGTGCCAGCAGTCGAGGAAATCAGGGGAAAGAGACCCAGTACTTC. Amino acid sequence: CASSRGNQGKETQYF.

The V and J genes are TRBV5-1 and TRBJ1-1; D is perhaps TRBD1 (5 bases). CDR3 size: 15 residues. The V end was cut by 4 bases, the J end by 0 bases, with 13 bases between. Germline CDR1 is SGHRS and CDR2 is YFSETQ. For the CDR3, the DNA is TGCGCCAGCAGCCCCTCGGCGACAGTGAACACTGAAGCTTTCTTT. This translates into CASSPSATVNTEAFF.